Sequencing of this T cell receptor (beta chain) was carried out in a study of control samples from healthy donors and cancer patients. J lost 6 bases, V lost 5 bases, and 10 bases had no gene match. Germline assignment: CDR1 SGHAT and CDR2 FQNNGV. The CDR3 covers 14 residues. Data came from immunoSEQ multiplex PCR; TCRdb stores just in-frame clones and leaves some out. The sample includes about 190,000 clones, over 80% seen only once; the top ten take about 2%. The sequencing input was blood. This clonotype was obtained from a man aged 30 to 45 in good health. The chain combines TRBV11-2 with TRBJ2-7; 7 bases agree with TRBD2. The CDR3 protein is CASSPIGGGLEQYF. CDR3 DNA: TGTGCCAGCAGCCCGATCGGGGGAGGGCTCGAGCAGTACTTC.